One TCR beta chain is described in this entry. The antigen is unknown. This entry is derived from a study of identical twins. Study conclusions and caveats: Reduced insertions were recorded for abundant cord blood beta clonotypes, with no such pattern in memory repertoires. In monozygotic twins, models underestimated the sharing of out-of-frame TCR alpha.

Each cDNA held unique molecular identifiers, and template switching gave it a universal primer site. TCRdb processed the 5' RACE reads anew with MiXCR; each CDR3 protein has one entry. The sample carries 350,000 to 600,000 distinct CDR3 sequences, approximately 15% recorded once. The CDR3 totals 20 residues. The same data also went into a second study, on yellow fever vaccine responses in identical twins. That study reports: Twins' vaccine T cell responses were reported to seem partly convergent and partly personalized.

This TCR derives from a woman under 30 in good health. Sequencing used CD4+ T cells sorted from blood. The chain has TRBV21-1 and TRBJ2-7; the table assigns TRBD1, which was not confirmed against the DNA. TRBV21-1 is a pseudogene locus. The CDR3 region is CASSKVWVPRTGKGVGEQYF. CDR3 coding DNA: TGTGCCAGCAGCAAAGTTTGGGTCCCCCGAACAGGGAAGGGAGTTGGCGAGCAGTACTTC.